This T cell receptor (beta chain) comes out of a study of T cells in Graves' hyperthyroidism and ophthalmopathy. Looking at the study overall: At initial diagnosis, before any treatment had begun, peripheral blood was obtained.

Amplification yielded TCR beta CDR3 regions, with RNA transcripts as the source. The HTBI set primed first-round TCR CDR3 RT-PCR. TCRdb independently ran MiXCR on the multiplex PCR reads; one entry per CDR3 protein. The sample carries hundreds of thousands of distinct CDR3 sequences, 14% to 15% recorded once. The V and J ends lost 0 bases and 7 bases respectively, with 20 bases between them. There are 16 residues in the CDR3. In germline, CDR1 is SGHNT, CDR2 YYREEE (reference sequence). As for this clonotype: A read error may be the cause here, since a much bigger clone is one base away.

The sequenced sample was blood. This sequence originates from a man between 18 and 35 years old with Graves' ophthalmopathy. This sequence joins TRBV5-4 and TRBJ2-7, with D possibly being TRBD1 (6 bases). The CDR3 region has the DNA TGTGCCAGCAGCTTGGGAGTTGCTGCGGCGAGGGGGGAGCAGTACTTC. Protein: CASSLGVAAARGEQYF.